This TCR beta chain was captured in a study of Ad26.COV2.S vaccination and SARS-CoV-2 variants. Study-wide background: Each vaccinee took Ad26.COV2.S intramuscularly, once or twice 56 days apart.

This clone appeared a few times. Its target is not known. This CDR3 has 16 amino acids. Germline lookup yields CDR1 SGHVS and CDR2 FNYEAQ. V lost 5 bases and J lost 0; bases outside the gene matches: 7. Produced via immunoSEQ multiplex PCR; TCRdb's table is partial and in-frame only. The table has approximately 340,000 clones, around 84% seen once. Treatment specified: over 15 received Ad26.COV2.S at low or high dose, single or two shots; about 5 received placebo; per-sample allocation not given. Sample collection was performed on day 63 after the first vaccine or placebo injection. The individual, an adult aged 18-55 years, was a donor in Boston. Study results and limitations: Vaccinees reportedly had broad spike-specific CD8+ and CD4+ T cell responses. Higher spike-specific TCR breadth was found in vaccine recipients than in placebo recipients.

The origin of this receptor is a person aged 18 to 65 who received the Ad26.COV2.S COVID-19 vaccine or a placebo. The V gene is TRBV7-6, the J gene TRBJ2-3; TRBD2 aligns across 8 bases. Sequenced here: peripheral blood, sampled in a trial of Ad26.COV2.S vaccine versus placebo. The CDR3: CASSPQRGRSTDTQYF. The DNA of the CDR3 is TGTGCCAGCAGCCCTCAGCGGGGGCGGAGCACAGATACGCAGTATTTT.